This TCR beta chain came from a study of resident and recirculating memory T cells in vitiligo. Repertoires were generated with immunoSEQ multiplex PCR, while TCRdb's copy carries only in-frame clones and drops some. The data contain about 76,000 clones, about 92% of them singletons. V gave up 5 bases and J gave up 8 bases; unmatched junction bases: 18. Germline V lookup: CDR1 LNHNV, CDR2 YYDKDF (reference sequence). The length of the CDR3 is 18 residues. Anyone treated within the previous three months was excluded. On this clone: The antigen remains undetermined.

Broader study findings: Different lesions suggested infiltration by different T cell clones.

The chain recombines TRBV15 with TRBJ1-4; 9 bases agree with TRBD1. The source material was blood. The TCR comes from a male donor with vitiligo. CDR3 sequence (DNA): TGTGCCACCAGCGGAACCGGACAGGGGAGTTTTAGAAGAGAAAAACTGTTTTTT. This codes for CATSGTGQGSFRREKLFF.